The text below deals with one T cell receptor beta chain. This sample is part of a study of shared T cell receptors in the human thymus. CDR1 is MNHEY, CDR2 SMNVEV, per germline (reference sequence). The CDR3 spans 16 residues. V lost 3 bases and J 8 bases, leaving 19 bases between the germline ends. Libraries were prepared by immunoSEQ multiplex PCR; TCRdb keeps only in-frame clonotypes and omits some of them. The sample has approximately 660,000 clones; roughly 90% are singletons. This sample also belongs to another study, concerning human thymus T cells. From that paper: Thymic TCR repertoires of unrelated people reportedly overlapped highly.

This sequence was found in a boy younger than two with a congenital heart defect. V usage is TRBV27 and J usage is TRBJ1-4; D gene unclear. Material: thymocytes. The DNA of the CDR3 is TGTGCCAGCAGTTTGCGAGTTGGGCCCCACCAAGAAAAACTGTTTTTT. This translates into CASSLRVGPHQEKLFF.